One and the same sample provided the 24 T cell receptor beta chains below, sequenced in a study of shared clonotypes between healthy human individuals. Generated by immunoSEQ multiplex PCR, the TCRdb table keeps only in-frame clones and is missing some. The repertoire holds roughly 2.5 million clones, with approximately 92% as singletons. Material for sequencing was naive CD4+ T cells sorted from blood. This sample's subset: CD45RA+ positively selected. These receptors were collected from a man between 18 and 35 years old in good health.

This chain joins TRBV5-1 and TRBJ2-1, with D possibly called TRBD1 or TRBD2 (5 bases each). The germline CDR1 and CDR2 sequences are SGHRS and YFSETQ. This CDR3 region has 14 residues. The V end was cut by 3 bases, the J end by 10 bases, with 17 bases between. In DNA form, the CDR3 reads TGCGCCAGCAGCTCAGGGACCGCCAAGGAGGAGCAGTTCTTC. Its protein is CASSSGTAKEEQFF.

The CDR3 region has the DNA TGTGCCAGCAGCTTGGGACCGAAAAATGAAAAACTGTTTTTT. Its translation is CASSLGPKNEKLFF. The genes are TRBV5-4 and TRBJ1-4; unclear D gene. This CDR3 is built from 14 residues. Trimming pared 0 bases from V and 5 bases from J, leaving 8 bases between. Germline lookup yields CDR1 SGHNT and CDR2 YYREEE (reference sequence).

CDR3 sequence (DNA): TGTGCCAGCGGTGTGCAGACAAACACTGAAGCTTTCTTT. It encodes CASGVQTNTEAFF. V usage is TRBV13 and J usage is TRBJ1-1; D is unresolved. CDR3 length: 13 residues. V was cut by 8 bases and J by 2 bases, with 12 bases left in between. Germline CDR1 PRHDT, CDR2 FYEKMQ (reference sequence). Variable domain in full (rest from reference TRBV13 and TRBJ1-1): AAGVIQSPRHLIKEKRETATLKCYPIPRHDTVYWYQQGPGQDPQFLISFYEKMQSDKGSIPDRFSAQQFSDYHSELNMSSLELGDSALYFCASGVQTNTEAFFGQGTRLTVV.

DNA of the CDR3: TGTGCCAGCAGTCGGGACAGGGGGGCCGACGAGCAGTACTTC. Protein product: CASSRDRGADEQYF. The gene calls are TRBV5-4 and TRBJ2-7, with 11 bases lining up with TRBD1. This CDR3 has 14 amino acids. Germline CDR1 is SGHNT and CDR2 is YYREEE (reference sequence). Trimming took 5 bases from V and 5 from J; bases not matched to a gene: 6.

The chain links TRBV14 to TRBJ2-5, with TRBD2 matching over 11 bases. The ends lost 1 base at V and 1 base at J; junction bases unmatched: 5. There are 17 residues in the CDR3. Per germline, CDR1 SGHDN and CDR2 FVKESK. This CDR3 is CASSQVPGLAAQETQYF. The DNA for the CDR3 is TGTGCCAGCAGCCAAGTCCCGGGACTAGCGGCCCAAGAGACCCAGTACTTC.

The chain joins TRBV18 to TRBJ1-5; TRBD1 agrees at 11 bases. Germline lookup yields CDR1 KGHSH and CDR2 LQKENI. There are 15 residues in the CDR3. The trim removed 5 bases at V and 7 bases at J, leaving 7 bases unmatched. The CDR3 here is CASSTGQGVGQPQHF. CDR3 DNA: TGTGCCAGCTCAACGGGACAGGGGGTCGGGCAGCCCCAGCATTTT.

This sequence joins TRBV7-8 and TRBJ1-2; a weak D match, TRBD1 (5 bases). Trimming pared 2 bases from V and 2 bases from J, leaving 9 bases between. CDR1 is SGHVS and CDR2 is FQNEAQ in the germline V gene. CDR3 length: 14 amino acids. Here the CDR3 reads CASSLLQGNYGYTF. CDR3 in DNA: TGTGCCAGCAGCTTATTGCAGGGAAACTATGGCTACACCTTC. Based on the CDR3 plus reference TRBV7-8 and TRBJ1-2, the full variable domain is GAGVSQSPRYKVAKRGQDVALRCDPISGHVSLFWYQQALGQGPEFLTYFQNEAQLDKSGLPSDRFFAERPEGSVSTLKIQRTQQEDSAVYLCASSLLQGNYGYTFGSGTRLTVV.

The chain is built from TRBV10-3 and TRBJ2-5, with D tentatively TRBD1 or TRBD2 (5 bases each). The DNA end lines up better with TRBJ2-7; the J call may be wrong. Germline CDR1 ENHRY, CDR2 SYGVKD. The CDR3 has 13 residues. In nucleotides, the CDR3 is TGTGCCATCAGTGACGGGACGCGCTACGAGCAGTACTTC. Residues: CAISDGTRYEQYF.

J is TRBJ1-5 and V is TRBV5-1, with TRBD1 matching 8 bases. This CDR3 spans 18 amino acids. V shed 7 bases, J shed 7 bases, and the junction held 22 bases outside the gene matches. The germline gives CDR1 SGHRS, CDR2 YFSETQ. Here the CDR3 reads CASPRFGPEDRGWQPQHF. DNA of the CDR3: TGCGCCAGCCCACGGTTCGGACCGGAAGACAGGGGATGGCAGCCCCAGCATTTT.

This clone showed up just a few times. The J gene is TRBJ2-5, the V gene TRBV7-9; unclear D gene. The germline V gene encodes CDR1 SEHNR and CDR2 FQNEAQ (reference sequence). V lost 5 bases, J lost 2 bases, and 0 bases lay in between. The CDR3 has 10 amino acids. The CDR3 nucleotides read TGTGCCAGCAGCCAAGAGACCCAGTACTTC. Its protein is CASSQETQYF.

This chain uses TRBV15 with TRBJ1-5; no firm D call. The CDR3 loop spans 17 amino acids. The germline V gene encodes CDR1 LNHNV and CDR2 YYDKDF (reference sequence). The germline V and J ends were trimmed by 0 bases and 1 base, with 13 bases remaining between them. In nucleotides, the CDR3 is TGTGCCACCAGCAGAGAAGGAGGGTTCGGGAGCAATCAGCCCCAGCATTTT. This codes for CATSREGGFGSNQPQHF.

J is TRBJ1-1 and V is TRBV11-2; D not certain. V lost 2 bases, J lost 2 bases, and 12 bases lay in between. The CDR3 is 15 amino acids. Germline V gene sequence: CDR1 SGHAT, CDR2 FQNNGV. Here the CDR3 reads CASSLQLSGNTEAFF. Here the CDR3 DNA reads TGTGCCAGCAGCTTACAGTTGAGTGGTAACACTGAAGCTTTCTTT.

The genes are TRBV9 and TRBJ2-5, with D unresolved. Trimming left V 0 bases short and J 5 bases short, with 11 bases between. This CDR3 has 14 amino acids. Germline V lookup: CDR1 SGDLS, CDR2 YYNGEE. The CDR3: CASSVEPRPETQYF. CDR3 nucleotide sequence: TGTGCCAGCAGCGTAGAACCCAGGCCGGAGACCCAGTACTTC.

The rearrangement uses TRBV28 and TRBJ2-2; 9 bases map to TRBD1. With V trimmed by 7 bases and J by 5 bases, 8 bases remained unmatched. Looked up from germline, CDR1 is MDHEN and CDR2 is SYDVKM. The CDR3 totals 15 residues. Here the CDR3 reads CASNTGGAGTGELFF. The DNA for the CDR3 is TGTGCCAGCAACACAGGGGGCGCAGGAACCGGGGAGCTGTTTTTT.

The chain employs TRBV5-1 and TRBJ1-1; 8 bases match TRBD1. In germline, CDR1 is SGHRS, CDR2 YFSETQ. V was clipped by 4 bases and J by 9 bases; unmatched bases: 14. The CDR3 covers 15 residues. The CDR3 here is CASSPSGTGDRKAFF. CDR3 sequence (DNA): TGCGCCAGCAGCCCGTCCGGGACAGGAGACCGAAAAGCTTTCTTT.

V is TRBV30 and J is TRBJ2-1, with no clear D. The CDR3 has 13 residues. Trimming left V 6 bases short and J 0 bases short, with 9 bases between. The germline V gene encodes CDR1 GTSNPN and CDR2 SVGIG (reference sequence). CDR3 region: CACQRSSYNEQFF. The CDR3 DNA sequence: TGTGCCTGTCAAAGGAGCTCCTACAATGAGCAGTTCTTC.

This clone showed up just once. The chain uses TRBV7-9 and TRBJ2-7, with 7 bases matching TRBD1. Germline values: CDR1 SEHNR, CDR2 FQNEAQ (reference sequence). J lost 1 base, V lost 2 bases, and 8 bases had no gene match. This CDR3 spans 16 amino acids. DNA for the CDR3: TGTGCCAGCAGCTTAAAGGGACAGTTCAGTTCCTACGAGCAGTACTTC. The encoded protein is CASSLKGQFSSYEQYF.

The V gene is TRBV19, the J gene TRBJ1-5; 7 nucleotides match TRBD1. The germline CDR1 and CDR2 sequences are LNHDA and SQIVND (reference sequence). This CDR3 comprises 15 residues. V gave up 8 bases and J gave up 5 bases; unmatched junction bases: 12. Written as DNA, the CDR3 is TGTGCCAGTGGATACAGAGGGGGCGCCGATCAGCCCCAGCATTTT. Protein: CASGYRGGADQPQHF.

The rearrangement joins TRBV25-1 to TRBJ2-1; D tentatively reads TRBD1 or TRBD2 (5 bases each). Germline assignment: CDR1 MGHDK and CDR2 SYGVNS. The CDR3 consists of 14 residues. V gave up 8 bases and J gave up 6 bases, with 17 bases separating them. CDR3 sequence (DNA): TGTGCCAGCCGCGAGGGACCCGGTACCAATGAGCAGTTCTTC. Translating it yields CASREGPGTNEQFF.

The chain couples TRBV7-9 to TRBJ2-6; D ambiguous. This CDR3 has 15 amino acids. Trimming stripped 5 bases from V and 2 bases from J, with 10 bases between. CDR1 SEHNR and CDR2 FQNEAQ come from the germline V gene (reference sequence). CDR3 bases: TGTGCCAGCAGCCTACGGGCGACTGGGGCCAACGTCCTGACTTTC. It translates to CASSLRATGANVLTF. The variable domain in full, with the rest retrieved from reference TRBV7-9 and TRBJ2-6, is DTGVSQNPRHKITKRGQNVTFRCDPISEHNRLYWYRQTLGQGPEFLTYFQNEAQLEKSRLLSDRFSAERPKGSFSTLEIQRTEQGDSAMYLCASSLRATGANVLTFGAGSRLTVL.

V usage is TRBV2 and J usage is TRBJ2-5; D is undetermined. The germline gives CDR1 SNHLY, CDR2 FYNNEI. The V end lost 6 bases, the J end lost 3 bases, and 11 bases lay between the germline ends. The CDR3 has 13 amino acids. CDR3 protein: CASRAIREETQYF. The CDR3 bases are TGTGCCAGCAGAGCTATTAGGGAAGAGACCCAGTACTTC.

The rearrangement uses TRBV30 and TRBJ2-3; D may be TRBD1 (6 bases). CDR1 and CDR2 from the germline V gene are GTSNPN and SVGIG (reference sequence). CDR3 length: 15 residues. Trimming cost V 4 bases and J 3 bases, with 17 bases left between them. Here the CDR3 DNA reads TGTGCCTGGACCGCCGGGACAAGCGGTACAGATACGCAGTATTTT. This codes for CAWTAGTSGTDTQYF.

The V and J genes are TRBV9 and TRBJ1-1; tentative D call: TRBD1 (6 bases). This CDR3 spans 14 amino acids. The germline V gene encodes CDR1 SGDLS and CDR2 YYNGEE. Trimming took off 5 bases at V and 4 bases at J, with 15 bases between the two ends. The CDR3: CASSRPGAGTEAFF. The DNA of the CDR3 is TGTGCCAGCAGTCGCCCGGGGGCCGGCACTGAAGCTTTCTTT.

The J gene is TRBJ1-4, the V gene TRBV7-2; D is unclear. The CDR3 consists of 16 residues. Germline CDR1 is SGHTA and CDR2 is FQGNSA. Trimming stripped 1 base from V and 2 bases from J, with 11 bases between. Here the CDR3 DNA reads TGTGCCAGCAGCTTAGGCTCGGGGAGGACTAATGAAAAACTGTTTTTT. Protein sequence: CASSLGSGRTNEKLFF.